These 27 T cell receptor beta chains share one sample of origin, sequenced in a study of blood T cell repertoires in COVID-19. Assay: immunoSEQ multiplex PCR; the TCRdb copy retains only in-frame clones and omits some. The data hold 100,000 to 120,000 clones, with 65% to 80% observed a single time. Sequencing was done on a sample of peripheral blood. The receptors come from a woman in her 70s with acute or convalescent COVID-19.

This chain connects TRBV7-9 to TRBJ2-4; 10 bases map to TRBD1. Germline-derived CDR1 and CDR2 are SEHNR and FQNEAQ (reference sequence). Unmatched junction bases numbered 7, after V lost 5 bases and J lost 3 bases. This CDR3 region has 16 residues. The CDR3 loop reads CASSPRQGAGKNIQYF. Here the CDR3 DNA reads TGTGCCAGCAGCCCACGACAGGGGGCCGGCAAAAACATTCAGTACTTC. The full variable domain, in which reference TRBV7-9 and TRBJ2-4 provide the parts outside the CDR3, is DTGVSQNPRHKITKRGQNVTFRCDPISEHNRLYWYRQTLGQGPEFLTYFQNEAQLEKSRLLSDRFSAERPKGSFSTLEIQRTEQGDSAMYLCASSPRQGAGKNIQYFGAGTRLSVL.

This clone has only one observation. V gene TRBV27 combines with J gene TRBJ2-7; D may be TRBD1 (5 bases). Trimming left V 6 bases short and J 1 base short, with 13 bases between. The CDR3 has 14 amino acids. CDR1 is MNHEY and CDR2 is SMNVEV in the germline V gene (reference sequence). CDR3 amino acids: CASRDTVTSYEQYF. The CDR3 nucleotides read TGTGCCAGCAGGGACACAGTGACTTCCTACGAGCAGTACTTC.

The V gene is TRBV5-1, the J gene TRBJ2-2; 8 nucleotides agree with TRBD1. The V segment lost 3 bases and the J segment 3 bases; nucleotides outside the gene matches: 4. Germline CDR1 SGHRS, CDR2 YFSETQ. This CDR3 spans 15 amino acids. The CDR3 coding sequence is TGCGCCAGCAGCTACAGGGGGTTGGACACCGGGGAGCTGTTTTTT. This codes for CASSYRGLDTGELFF.

This clone was observed a few times. The chain recombines TRBV4-3 with TRBJ1-4; TRBD1 agrees at 12 bases. CDR3 length: 16 amino acids. V was clipped by 5 bases and J by 8 bases; unmatched bases: 9. Germline assignment: CDR1 LGHNA and CDR2 YSLEER. The CDR3 coding sequence is TGCGCCAGCAGCACCCAAACCGGGACAGGGGGCGAAAAACTGTTTTTT. Protein sequence: CASSTQTGTGGEKLFF.

The chain links TRBV28 to TRBJ2-7; 8 bases are a match to TRBD1. Germline values: CDR1 MDHEN, CDR2 SYDVKM. The CDR3 sequence is 15 residues long. The trim removed 2 bases at V and 4 bases at J, leaving 7 bases unmatched. CDR3 in amino acids: CASSLIGGQGYEQYF. The CDR3 DNA reads TGTGCCAGCAGTTTAATAGGAGGACAGGGTTACGAGCAGTACTTC.

The chain recombines TRBV29-1 with TRBJ2-6; TRBD1 matches at 9 bases. Per germline, CDR1 SQVTM and CDR2 ANQGSEA. J was trimmed by 3 bases and V by 6 bases; bases with no gene match: 6. The CDR3 covers 15 residues. The CDR3 region is CSVLQGAGGANVLTF. CDR3 DNA: TGCAGCGTACTACAGGGGGCAGGTGGGGCCAACGTCCTGACTTTC.

The chain is built from TRBV3-1 (or the pseudogene TRBV3-2) and TRBJ1-3; D is ambiguous. V was shortened by 0 bases and J by 2 bases, with 8 bases between the two germline ends. The germline V gene has CDR1 LGHDT and CDR2 YNNKEL (reference sequence). The CDR3 has 15 amino acids. In DNA form, the CDR3 reads TGTGCCAGCAGCCAAGATGGCAGGCCTGGAAACACCATATATTTT. Its translation is CASSQDGRPGNTIYF.

Many counts were recorded for this clone. The chain is built from TRBV28 and TRBJ1-5; D unresolved. Deletions cut 3 bases from V and 2 bases from J, with 8 bases between. CDR1 and CDR2 from the germline V gene are MDHEN and SYDVKM. The CDR3 consists of 14 residues. CDR3 amino acids: CASSFGMGNQPQHF. The CDR3 bases are TGTGCCAGCAGTTTTGGCATGGGCAATCAGCCCCAGCATTTT.

The rearrangement uses TRBV2 and TRBJ2-4; 8 positions match TRBD1. Germline V CDR1 and CDR2: SNHLY, FYNNEI. J gave up 0 bases and V 10 bases, and 5 bases lay outside the gene matches. The CDR3 length is 14 residues. CDR3 sequence (DNA): TGTGCCACCACAGGGGGTCCAGCCAAAAACATTCAGTACTTC. Protein product: CATTGGPAKNIQYF.

V usage is TRBV6-2 or TRBV6-3 and J usage is TRBJ1-3; maybe TRBD1 (5 bases). The CDR3 spans 12 residues. Germline V gene lookup returns CDR1 MNHEY and CDR2 SVGEGT. The ends were cut back, 4 bases at V and 7 bases at J, with 8 bases in the middle. CDR3 sequence reads: CASSFAGNTIYF. CDR3 in DNA: TGTGCCAGCAGTTTCGCAGGGAACACCATATATTTT.

The chain is built from TRBV7-2 and TRBJ2-2; D perhaps matches TRBD1 (6 bases). The CDR3 length is 18 residues. CDR1 is SGHTA and CDR2 is FQGNSA in the germline V gene. The germline V and J ends were trimmed by 2 bases and 1 base, with 17 bases remaining between them. CDR3 protein: CASSLLIQGVGNTGELFF. The CDR3 DNA follows: TGTGCCAGCAGCTTACTTATACAGGGCGTAGGGAACACCGGGGAGCTGTTTTTT.

V gene TRBV2 combines with J gene TRBJ1-1, with a possible D match to TRBD1 (5 bases). Germline CDR1 and CDR2: SNHLY and FYNNEI. This CDR3 comprises 13 residues. V was trimmed by 7 bases and J by 5 bases, leaving 14 bases between them. In DNA form, the CDR3 reads TGTGCCAGCACCCCTCTCAGGGCGACTGAAGCTTTCTTT. It yields the protein CASTPLRATEAFF.

The V gene is TRBV30, the J gene TRBJ2-1, with a weak D call TRBD2 (7 bases). The CDR3 runs 17 residues. V lost 2 bases to trimming and J lost 0 bases, with 17 bases between them. The germline CDR1 and CDR2 sequences are GTSNPN and SVGIG (reference sequence). Here the CDR3 DNA reads TGTGCCTGGAGTCGAAGGGGGGGCCCAAGCTCCTACAATGAGCAGTTCTTC. Translating gives CAWSRRGGPSSYNEQFF.

The rearrangement links TRBV24-1 to TRBJ1-1, with no clear D. The germline CDR1 and CDR2 sequences are KGHDR and SFDVKD. Trimming cost V 2 bases and J 5 bases, with 17 bases left between them. The CDR3 consists of 16 residues. CDR3 sequence (DNA): TGTGCCACCAGTGATTCAAGGGTGGCGGGAACGACTGAAGCTTTCTTT. Translating it yields CATSDSRVAGTTEAFF.

The chain couples TRBV2 to TRBJ2-3, with D hard to call. From germline, CDR1 is SNHLY and CDR2 FYNNEI. The length of the CDR3 is 15 residues. V dropped 3 bases and J dropped 0 bases, with 10 bases sitting between them. CDR3 sequence: CASSELAPSTDTQYF. In DNA, the CDR3 is TGTGCCAGCAGTGAGTTGGCCCCTAGCACAGATACGCAGTATTTT.

Ten or more counts support this clone. The rearrangement uses TRBV21-1 and TRBJ1-4; the D call TRBD1 from the table was never checked on the DNA. TRBV21-1 is a known pseudogene. This CDR3 has 19 residues. The CDR3 loop is CASSNGPGQGAQDNEKLFF. The CDR3 nucleotides read TGTGCCAGCAGCAATGGGCCGGGACAGGGGGCGCAAGATAATGAAAAACTGTTTTTT.

This chain links TRBV2 with TRBJ1-2; D is perhaps TRBD1 (6 bases). The CDR3 has 15 amino acids. The germline V and J ends were trimmed by 4 bases and 2 bases, with 14 bases remaining between them. Germline CDR1 SNHLY, CDR2 FYNNEI. As DNA, the CDR3 is TGTGCCAGCAGTGGAGGGGGGGAGCGGAACTATGGCTACACCTTC. Protein: CASSGGGERNYGYTF.

The V call is TRBV5-1, the J call TRBJ2-7, with 7 bases matching TRBD1. The CDR3 spans 13 residues. Germline-derived CDR1 and CDR2 are SGHRS and YFSETQ. Trimming cost V 4 bases and J 5 bases; bases outside gene matches: 6. The CDR3 protein is CASSATGSDEQYF. Written as DNA, the CDR3 is TGCGCCAGCAGCGCGACAGGGAGCGACGAGCAGTACTTC.

This clone was observed a single time. The chain recombines TRBV7-8 with TRBJ1-6; no firm D call. This CDR3 is built from 14 residues. Trimming cost V 1 base and J 7 bases, with 8 bases left between them. Germline lookup yields CDR1 SGHVS and CDR2 FQNEAQ. The CDR3: CASSLGGWNSPLHF. The CDR3 coding sequence is TGTGCCAGCAGCTTAGGCGGGTGGAATTCACCCCTCCACTTT.

J is TRBJ2-4 and V is TRBV19, with a possible D match to TRBD2 (7 bases). CDR3 size: 16 residues. CDR1 and CDR2 from the germline V gene are LNHDA and SQIVND (reference sequence). The V end was cut by 4 bases, the J end by 7 bases, with 20 bases between. CDR3: CASSRLGGQGINIQYF. CDR3 DNA sequence: TGTGCCAGTAGTAGATTGGGGGGGCAGGGAATTAACATTCAGTACTTC.

The genes are TRBV10-1 and TRBJ2-2, with D maybe TRBD1 (5 bases). The V end lost 6 bases, the J end lost 6 bases, and 14 bases lay between the germline ends. The CDR3 covers 14 residues. Germline lookup yields CDR1 WNHNN and CDR2 SYGVQD (reference sequence). CDR3 coding DNA: TGCGCCAGCAGATCAGGGTACGGTGCCGGGGAGCTGTTTTTT. It codes for CASRSGYGAGELFF.

The V gene is TRBV24-1, the J gene TRBJ2-1; tentative D call: TRBD2 (5 bases). The germline V and J ends were trimmed by 7 bases and 9 bases, with 15 bases remaining between them. In germline, CDR1 is KGHDR, CDR2 SFDVKD. This CDR3 spans 13 amino acids. The CDR3 DNA is TGTGCCACCAGCTCGATCGAGGGCAGTGAGCAGTTCTTC. Its translation is CATSSIEGSEQFF.

The chain recombines TRBV9 with TRBJ2-5, with D unclear. Germline loops: CDR1 SGDLS, CDR2 YYNGEE. This CDR3 comprises 14 residues. V was shortened by 0 bases and J by 1 base, with 7 bases between the two germline ends. The CDR3 sequence: CASSVGPGQETQYF. The DNA of the CDR3 is TGTGCCAGCAGCGTAGGGCCAGGCCAAGAGACCCAGTACTTC. The variable domain in full, with the rest retrieved from reference TRBV9 and TRBJ2-5, is DSGVTQTPKHLITATGQRVTLRCSPRSGDLSVYWYQQSLDQGLQFLIQYYNGEERAKGNILERFSAQQFPDLHSELNLSSLELGDSALYFCASSVGPGQETQYFGPGTRLLVL.

The chain has TRBV19 and TRBJ2-1; D is perhaps TRBD2 (5 bases). Germline loops: CDR1 LNHDA, CDR2 SQIVND (reference sequence). V was pared by 5 bases and J by 9 bases, with 17 bases between. This CDR3 comprises 14 residues. CDR3 sequence (DNA): TGTGCCAGTAGTGACGGGGTCACGCGGGTTGAGCAGTTCTTC. Translated, it gives CASSDGVTRVEQFF.

The chain employs TRBV5-4 and TRBJ1-1, with 9 bases aligning to TRBD1. This CDR3 comprises 14 residues. With 5 bases clipped from V and 3 bases from J, the junction kept 5 bases outside the gene matches. Germline V lookup: CDR1 SGHNT, CDR2 YYREEE (reference sequence). This chain's CDR3 is CASRTGQGDTEAFF. The CDR3 DNA follows: TGTGCCAGCAGAACGGGACAGGGTGACACTGAAGCTTTCTTT.

The V call is TRBV7-2, the J call TRBJ2-5; possibly TRBD2 for D (6 bases). Germline CDR1 reads SGHTA; CDR2 reads FQGNSA. Trimming took 2 bases from V and 5 from J, leaving 12 bases between them. The CDR3 totals 14 residues. DNA of the CDR3: TGTGCCAGCAGCTTAAATGGGCTAGCGGAGACCCAGTACTTC. Its translation: CASSLNGLAETQYF.

The genes are TRBV5-6 and TRBJ2-1, with 8 bases identical to TRBD2. With V trimmed by 0 bases and J by 4 bases, 6 bases remained unmatched. Germline V CDR1 and CDR2: SGHDT, YYEEEE. The CDR3 sequence is 16 residues long. This chain's CDR3 is CASSLARGDSYNEQFF. The CDR3 region has the DNA TGTGCCAGCAGCTTGGCGCGGGGGGACTCGTACAATGAGCAGTTCTTC. Using reference TRBV5-6 and TRBJ2-1 for the parts outside the CDR3, the full variable domain is DAGVTQSPTHLIKTRGQQVTLRCSPKSGHDTVSWYQQALGQGPQFIFQYYEEEERQRGNFPDRFSGHQFPNYSSELNVNALLLGDSALYLCASSLARGDSYNEQFFGPGTRLTVL.